The 6 T cell receptor beta chains reported below all come from one sample, sequenced in a study of control samples from healthy donors and cancer patients. This table comes from immunoSEQ multiplex PCR, and its TCRdb copy is limited to in-frame clones, with some not included. The table shows 93,000 or so clones, with more than 85% occurring only once. Sequencing was carried out using PBMCs. These receptors originate from a man aged 55 to 70 with lung cancer.

The gene calls are TRBV5-4 and TRBJ2-7; D is uncertain. There are 12 residues in the CDR3. The V gene lost 1 base and the J gene lost 1 base, with 3 bases spanning the gap. Germline V gene lookup returns CDR1 SGHNT and CDR2 YYREEE (reference sequence). The CDR3 loop reads CASSLLSYEQYF. The CDR3 DNA follows: TGTGCCAGCAGCTTGCTGTCCTACGAGCAGTACTTC. The whole variable domain, filled in from reference TRBV5-4 and TRBJ2-7, reads ETGVTQSPTHLIKTRGQQVTLRCSSQSGHNTVSWYQQALGQGPQFIFQYYREEENGRGNFPPRFSGLQFPNYSSELNVNALELDDSALYLCASSLLSYEQYFGPGTRLTVT.

With respect to this clone: At one boundary the junction diverges from the germline segment, which might be a read error. The V call is TRBV15, the J call TRBJ2-2; 11 positions match TRBD2. CDR3 length: 21 amino acids. The germline V gene encodes CDR1 LNHNV and CDR2 YYDKDF (reference sequence). The CDR3 spells CATSRDFSPSGGSYEHRGAVF. The CDR3 DNA is TGTGCCACCAGCAGAGATTTTTCGCCTAGCGGGGGGTCCTACGAACACCGGGGAGCTGTTTTT.

The chain recombines TRBV7-2 with TRBJ2-5; the D gene is possibly TRBD1 (6 bases). CDR3 length equals 14 residues. The V gene lost 4 bases and the J gene lost 5 bases, with 14 bases spanning the gap. Germline V lookup: CDR1 SGHTA, CDR2 FQGNSA. In DNA, the CDR3 is TGTGCCAGCAGCTCGAACAGGGATTGGGAGACCCAGTACTTC. This gives the protein CASSSNRDWETQYF.

The chain joins TRBV7-9 to TRBJ1-3; no clear D gene. V was cut by 3 bases and J by 4 bases, with 4 bases left in between. This CDR3 spans 12 amino acids. Germline CDR1 reads SEHNR; CDR2 reads FQNEAQ (reference sequence). CDR3 region: CASSFQGNTIYF. Written as DNA, the CDR3 is TGTGCCAGCAGCTTTCAGGGAAACACCATATATTTT.

This chain connects TRBV4-1 to TRBJ1-5, with TRBD1 as a possible D gene (6 bases). Germline V gene data show CDR1 as MGHRA and CDR2 as YSYEKL. Trimming pared 0 bases from V and 2 bases from J, leaving 14 bases between. This CDR3 comprises 17 residues. In DNA, the CDR3 is TGCGCCAGCAGCCAAGATAAGGGGGGCATCGGCAATCAGCCCCAGCATTTT. Encoded protein: CASSQDKGGIGNQPQHF.

V and J are TRBV7-2 and TRBJ1-2; D remains unclear. Germline CDR1 and CDR2: SGHTA and FQGNSA. This CDR3 comprises 13 residues. V dropped 2 bases and J dropped 8 bases, with 12 bases sitting between them. The CDR3 bases are TGTGCCAGCAGCTTATACCAGGTGGAGGGCTACACCTTC. The encoded protein is CASSLYQVEGYTF.